This paragraph covers one T cell receptor (beta chain) sequence. The data are from a study of control samples from healthy donors and cancer patients. Sequencing was performed with immunoSEQ multiplex PCR; in TCRdb, only in-frame clones are kept and a portion is missing. The sample has around 110,000 clones; around 89% are singletons. This CDR3 has 11 residues. Germline V gene sequence: CDR1 DFQATT, CDR2 SNEGSKA (reference sequence). The V gene lost 3 bases and the J gene lost 8 bases, with 10 bases spanning the gap. The sequence came from a woman in her 70s in good health. Input material: blood. V gene TRBV20-1 combines with J gene TRBJ2-5; D gene ambiguous. CDR3 DNA: TGCAGTGCTAGCCTCGCCTTAACCCAGTACTTC. Residues: CSASLALTQYF.